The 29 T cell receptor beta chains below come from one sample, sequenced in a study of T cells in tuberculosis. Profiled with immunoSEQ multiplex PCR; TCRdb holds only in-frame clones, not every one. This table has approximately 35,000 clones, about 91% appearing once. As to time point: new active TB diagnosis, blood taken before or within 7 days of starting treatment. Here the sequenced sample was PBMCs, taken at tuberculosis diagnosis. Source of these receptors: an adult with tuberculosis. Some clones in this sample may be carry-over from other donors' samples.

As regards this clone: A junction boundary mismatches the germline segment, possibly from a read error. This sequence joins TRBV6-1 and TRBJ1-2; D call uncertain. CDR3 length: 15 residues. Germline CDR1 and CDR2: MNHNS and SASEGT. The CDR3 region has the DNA TGTGCCAGCAGTGAATGGTCGGGTCCGAACTATGGCTGCACCTTC. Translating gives CASSEWSGPNYGCTF.

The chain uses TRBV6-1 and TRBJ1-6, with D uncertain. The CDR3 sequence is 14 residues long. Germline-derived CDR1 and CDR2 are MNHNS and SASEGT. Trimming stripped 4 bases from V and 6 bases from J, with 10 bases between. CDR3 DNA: TGTGCCAGCAGTGCTTCAGGTCGTAATTCACCCCTCCACTTT. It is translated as CASSASGRNSPLHF.

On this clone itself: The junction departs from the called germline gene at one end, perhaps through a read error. The CDR3 loop reads CSAGQGATF. CDR3 DNA sequence: TGCAGCGCCGGACAGGGGGCTACATTT. The chain recombines TRBV29-1 with TRBJ1-1, with 11 bases aligning to TRBD1. CDR1 is SQVTM, CDR2 ANQGSEA, per germline. This CDR3 has 9 residues. Drawing the rest from reference TRBV29-1 and TRBJ1-1, the complete variable domain is SAVISQKPSRDICQRGTSLTIQCQVDSQVTMMFWYRQQPGQSLTLIATANQGSEATYESGFVIDKFPISRPNLTFSTLTVSNMSPEDSSIYLCSAGQGATFGQGTRLTVV.

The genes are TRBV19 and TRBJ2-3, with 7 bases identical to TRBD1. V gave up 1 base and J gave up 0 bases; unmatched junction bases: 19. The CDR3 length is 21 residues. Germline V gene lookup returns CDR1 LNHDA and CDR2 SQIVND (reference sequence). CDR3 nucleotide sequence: TGTGCCAGTAGTATAGCCGGGGACAGCCGAAATAGAAGAACAAGCACAGATACGCAGTATTTT. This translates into CASSIAGDSRNRRTSTDTQYF.

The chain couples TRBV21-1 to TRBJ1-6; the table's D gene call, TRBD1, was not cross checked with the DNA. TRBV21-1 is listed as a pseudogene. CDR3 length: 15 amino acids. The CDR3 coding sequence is TGTGCCAGCAGCAAAGAGGGACAGGGTGGTTCACCCCTCCACTTT. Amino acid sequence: CASSKEGQGGSPLHF.

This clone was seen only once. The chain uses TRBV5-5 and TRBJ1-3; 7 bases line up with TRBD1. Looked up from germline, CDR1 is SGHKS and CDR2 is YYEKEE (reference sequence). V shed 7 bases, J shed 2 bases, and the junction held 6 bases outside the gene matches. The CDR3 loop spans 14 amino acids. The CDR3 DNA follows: TGTGCCAGCCAGACAGGGCTGGCTGGAAACACCATATATTTT. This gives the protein CASQTGLAGNTIYF.

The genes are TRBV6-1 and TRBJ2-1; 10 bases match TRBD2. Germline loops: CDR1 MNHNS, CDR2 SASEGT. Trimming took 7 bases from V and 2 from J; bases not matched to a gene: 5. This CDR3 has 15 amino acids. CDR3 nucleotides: TGTGCCAGCACCCAGCGGGGGGGTACCTACAATGAGCAGTTCTTC. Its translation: CASTQRGGTYNEQFF.

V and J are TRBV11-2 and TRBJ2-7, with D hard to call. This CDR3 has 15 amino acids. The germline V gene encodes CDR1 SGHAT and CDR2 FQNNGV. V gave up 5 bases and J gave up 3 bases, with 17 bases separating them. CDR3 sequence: CASSPAVAAHYEQYF. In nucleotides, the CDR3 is TGTGCCAGCAGCCCGGCGGTGGCAGCGCACTACGAGCAGTACTTC.

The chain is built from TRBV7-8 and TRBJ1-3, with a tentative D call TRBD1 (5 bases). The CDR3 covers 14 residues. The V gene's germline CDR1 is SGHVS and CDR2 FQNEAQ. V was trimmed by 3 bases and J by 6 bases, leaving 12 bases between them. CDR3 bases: TGTGCCAGCAGCTTGGGAGGGGAAAAAAACACCATATATTTT. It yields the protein CASSLGGEKNTIYF.

CDR3 protein: CASSYAGRNQPQHF. The CDR3 bases are TGTGCCAGCAGCTATGCAGGGCGCAATCAGCCCCAGCATTTT. The chain employs TRBV6-5 and TRBJ1-5, with D maybe TRBD1 (5 bases). The CDR3 is made up of 14 amino acids. V lost 6 bases and J lost 2, with 11 bases in between. The germline CDR1 and CDR2 sequences are MNHEY and SVGAGI.

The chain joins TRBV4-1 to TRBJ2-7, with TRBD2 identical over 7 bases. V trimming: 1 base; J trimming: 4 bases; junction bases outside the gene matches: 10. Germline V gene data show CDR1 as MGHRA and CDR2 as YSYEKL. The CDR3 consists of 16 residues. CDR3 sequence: CASSQGRGNSIYEQYF. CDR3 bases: TGCGCCAGCAGCCAAGGGCGGGGGAACTCGATATACGAGCAGTACTTC.

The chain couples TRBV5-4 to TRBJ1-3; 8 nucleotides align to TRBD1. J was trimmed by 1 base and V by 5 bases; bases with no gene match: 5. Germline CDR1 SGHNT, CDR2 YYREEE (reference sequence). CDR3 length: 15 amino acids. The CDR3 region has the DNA TGTGCCAGCAGACGCGACAGGGGATCTGGAAACACCATATATTTT. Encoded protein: CASRRDRGSGNTIYF.

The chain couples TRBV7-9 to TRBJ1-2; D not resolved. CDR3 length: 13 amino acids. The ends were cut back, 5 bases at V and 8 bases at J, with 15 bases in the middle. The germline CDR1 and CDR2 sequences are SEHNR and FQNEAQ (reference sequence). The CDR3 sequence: CASSPSAPGGYTF. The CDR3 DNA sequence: TGTGCCAGCAGCCCTTCAGCCCCGGGGGGCTACACCTTC.

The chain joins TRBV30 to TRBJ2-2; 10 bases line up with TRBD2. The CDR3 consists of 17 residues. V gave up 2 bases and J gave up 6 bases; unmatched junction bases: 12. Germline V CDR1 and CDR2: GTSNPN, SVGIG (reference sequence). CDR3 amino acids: CAWSHHGGLAGAGELFF. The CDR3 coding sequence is TGTGCCTGGAGTCACCATGGGGGTCTAGCGGGGGCCGGGGAGCTGTTTTTT.

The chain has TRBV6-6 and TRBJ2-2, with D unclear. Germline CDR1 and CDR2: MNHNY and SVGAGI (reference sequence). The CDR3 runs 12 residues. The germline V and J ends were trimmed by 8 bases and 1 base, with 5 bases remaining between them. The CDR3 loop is CASQKNTGELFF. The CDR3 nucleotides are TGTGCCAGCCAGAAGAACACCGGGGAGCTGTTTTTT.

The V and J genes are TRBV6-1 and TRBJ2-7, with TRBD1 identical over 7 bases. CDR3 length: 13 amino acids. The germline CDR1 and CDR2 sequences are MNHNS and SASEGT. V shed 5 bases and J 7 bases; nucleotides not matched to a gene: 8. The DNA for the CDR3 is TGTGCCAGCAGTCCGGACAGGTCAAGAGAGCAGTACTTC. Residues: CASSPDRSREQYF.

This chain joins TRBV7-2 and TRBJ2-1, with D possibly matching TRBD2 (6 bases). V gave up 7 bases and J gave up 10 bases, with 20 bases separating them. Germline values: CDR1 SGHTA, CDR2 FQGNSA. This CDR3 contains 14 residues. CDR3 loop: CASNHRQAGGEQFF. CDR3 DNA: TGTGCCAGCAACCATCGACAAGCGGGCGGAGAGCAGTTCTTC.

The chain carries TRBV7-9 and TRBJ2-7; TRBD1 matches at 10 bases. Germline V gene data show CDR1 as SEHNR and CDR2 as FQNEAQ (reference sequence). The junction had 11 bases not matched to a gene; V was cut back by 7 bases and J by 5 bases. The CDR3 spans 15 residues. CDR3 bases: TGTGCCAGCATCTCGAGCGGGACAGGGGCGGACGAGCAGTACTTC. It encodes CASISSGTGADEQYF.

CDR3 protein: CASSLSAGTAGNTIYF. The CDR3 coding sequence is TGTGCCAGCAGTTTATCAGCAGGTACGGCTGGAAACACCATATATTTT. The chain couples TRBV27 to TRBJ1-3; D is ambiguous. Germline V lookup: CDR1 MNHEY, CDR2 SMNVEV (reference sequence). The CDR3 length is 16 residues. Trimming took off 0 bases at V and 2 bases at J, with 11 bases between the two ends.

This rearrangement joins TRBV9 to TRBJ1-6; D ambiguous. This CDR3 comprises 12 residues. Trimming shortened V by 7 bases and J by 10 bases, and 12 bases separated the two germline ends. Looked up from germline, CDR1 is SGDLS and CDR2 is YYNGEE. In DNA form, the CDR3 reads TGTGCCAGCGGTCAGGAAATGTCACCCCTCCACTTT. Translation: CASGQEMSPLHF.

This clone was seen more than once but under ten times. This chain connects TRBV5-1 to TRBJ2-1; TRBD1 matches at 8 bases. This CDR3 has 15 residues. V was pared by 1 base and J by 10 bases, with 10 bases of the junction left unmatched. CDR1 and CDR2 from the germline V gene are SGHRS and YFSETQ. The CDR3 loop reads CASSLRQGAPGEQFF. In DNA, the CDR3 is TGCGCCAGCAGCTTGAGGCAGGGGGCGCCGGGAGAGCAGTTCTTC.

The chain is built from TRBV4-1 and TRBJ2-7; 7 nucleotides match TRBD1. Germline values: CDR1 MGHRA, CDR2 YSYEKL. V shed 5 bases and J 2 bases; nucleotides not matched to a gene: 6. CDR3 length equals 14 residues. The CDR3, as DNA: TGCGCCAGCAGCGTGACAGGGTCAGCCTACGAGCAGTACTTC. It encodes CASSVTGSAYEQYF.

The DNA of the CDR3 is TGTGCCAGCCGAGGGAGAGCTAATCAGCCCCAGCATTTT. This translates into CASRGRANQPQHF. The chain couples TRBV2 to TRBJ1-5; D is ambiguous. Trimming took off 8 bases at V and 4 bases at J, with 12 bases between the two ends. The CDR3 runs to 13 residues. Germline CDR1 and CDR2: SNHLY and FYNNEI.

The CDR3 sequence is CASSVQGPYDNEKLFF. CDR3 sequence (DNA): TGTGCCAGCAGCGTACAGGGTCCCTACGATAATGAAAAACTGTTTTTT. The chain uses TRBV7-8 and TRBJ1-4; D is possibly TRBD1 (6 bases). The CDR3 has 16 amino acids. Trimming removed 5 bases from V and 4 bases from J, with 17 bases in between. Per the germline V gene, CDR1 is SGHVS and CDR2 is FQNEAQ.

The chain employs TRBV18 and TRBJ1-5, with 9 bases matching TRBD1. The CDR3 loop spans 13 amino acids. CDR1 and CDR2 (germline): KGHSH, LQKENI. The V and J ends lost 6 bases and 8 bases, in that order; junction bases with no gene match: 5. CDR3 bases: TGTGCCAGCTCCCAGGGACAGGGTGAGCCCCAGCATTTT. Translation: CASSQGQGEPQHF. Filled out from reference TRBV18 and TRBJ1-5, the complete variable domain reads NAGVMQNPRHLVRRRGQEARLRCSPMKGHSHVYWYRQLPEEGLKFMVYLQKENIIDESGMPKERFSAEFPKEGPSILRIQQVVRGDSAAYFCASSQGQGEPQHFGDGTRLSIL.

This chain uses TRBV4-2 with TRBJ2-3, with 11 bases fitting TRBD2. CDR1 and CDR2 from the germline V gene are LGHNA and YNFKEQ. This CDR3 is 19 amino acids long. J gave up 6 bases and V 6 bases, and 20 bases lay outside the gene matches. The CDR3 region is CASSPKYSGSGGVSDTQYF. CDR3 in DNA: TGTGCCAGCAGTCCCAAGTATTCAGGTAGCGGGGGGGTATCGGATACGCAGTATTTT.

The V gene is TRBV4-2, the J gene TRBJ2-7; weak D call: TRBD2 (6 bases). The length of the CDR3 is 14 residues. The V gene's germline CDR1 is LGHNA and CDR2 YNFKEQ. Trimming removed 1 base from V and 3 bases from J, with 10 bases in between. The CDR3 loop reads CASSQGVGSYEQYF. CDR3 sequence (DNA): TGTGCCAGCAGCCAAGGTGTCGGGAGCTACGAGCAGTACTTC.

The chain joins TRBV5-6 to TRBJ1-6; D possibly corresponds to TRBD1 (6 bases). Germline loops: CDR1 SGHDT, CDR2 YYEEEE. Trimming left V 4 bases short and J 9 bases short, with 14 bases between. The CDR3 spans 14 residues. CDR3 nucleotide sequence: TGTGCCAGCAGCCTTGTCAGGGGTAGTTCACCCCTCCACTTT. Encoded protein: CASSLVRGSSPLHF.

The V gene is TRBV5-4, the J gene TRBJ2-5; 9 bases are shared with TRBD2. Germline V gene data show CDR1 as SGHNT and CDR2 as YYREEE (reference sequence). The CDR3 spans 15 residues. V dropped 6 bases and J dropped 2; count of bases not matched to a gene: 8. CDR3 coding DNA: TGTGCCAGCATGGGAGCGGGGGGCCAACAAGAGACCCAGTACTTC. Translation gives CASMGAGGQQETQYF. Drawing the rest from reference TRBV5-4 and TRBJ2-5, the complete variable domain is ETGVTQSPTHLIKTRGQQVTLRCSSQSGHNTVSWYQQALGQGPQFIFQYYREEENGRGNFPPRFSGLQFPNYSSELNVNALELDDSALYLCASMGAGGQQETQYFGPGTRLLVL.